This TCR beta chain came from a study of blood T cell repertoires in COVID-19. Turning to the study itself: The United States, Italy and Spain provided the acute and convalescent COVID-19 samples. The analysed material was cDNA or gDNA that came from T cells, B-cell-depleted T cells, or PBMCs.

Methods used by the authors: Nucleated cell counts were estimated from reference gene primer amplification. Using immunoSEQ multiplex PCR, the repertoire was profiled, and TCRdb retains in-frame clones only, with some absent. V, J and clone size are those of that table, while D and trimming were read from the DNA. The data show around 66,000 clones, about 82% seen once. The TCR comes from a human donor in a cohort sampled during active COVID-19. The sequencing sample was made of peripheral blood.

Here the CDR3 reads CASSSTGRDYGYTF. CDR3 in DNA: TGTGCCAGCAGCTCCACAGGTCGTGACTATGGCTACACCTTC. V is TRBV6-5 and J is TRBJ1-2; tentatively, D is TRBD1 (5 bases). The CDR3 spans 14 residues. V dropped 6 bases and J dropped 3 bases, with 14 bases sitting between them. In germline, CDR1 is MNHEY, CDR2 SVGAGI.